The rows below give T cell receptor beta chains drawn from one sample of a study of blood T cells in healthy people across ages. TCRdb processed the 5' RACE reads anew with MiXCR; each CDR3 protein has one entry. This sample has about 780,000 distinct CDR3 sequences, with approximately 67% found just once. The sample consisted of blood. All receptors derive from a man aged 25 to 40 in good health. The CDR3 runs from the conserved cysteine through the conserved F or W.

>15|TRBJ1-5|TRBV6-1
CASSDAGVFFQPQHF
>14|TRBJ1-2|TRBV30
CAWSRRRDFYGYTF
>12|TRBJ2-7|TRBV12-3/TRBV12-4
CASSRDSYEQYF
>14|TRBJ2-1|TRBV20-1
CSAPGGTSLREQFF
>14|TRBJ1-2|TRBV7-9
CASTMTTDYYGYTF
>16|TRBJ2-1|TRBV27
CASRISGGTLYNEQFF
>16|TRBJ2-2|TRBV12-3/TRBV12-4
CASSSPDRVNTGELFF
>15|TRBJ2-3|TRBV3-1
CASRSPGLTTDTQYF
>13|TRBJ1-5|TRBV7-2
CANSGSSNQPQHF
>17|NA|TRBV7-2
CASSSLAGQGFYNEQYF
>16|TRBJ1-1|TRBV9
CASSVRADRRNTEAFF
>14|TRBJ2-3|TRBV9
CASSVDVGTDTQYF
>16|TRBJ2-5|TRBV5-1
CASSLSGLAGIETQYF
>14|NA|TRBV6-5
CASSPGQVPGEQYF
>13|TRBJ2-7|TRBV29-1
CSVEGTGEYEQYF
>14|TRBJ1-6|TRBV4-3
CASSQVRGESPLHF
>15|TRBJ2-5|TRBV6-6
CASSYARTGEETQYF
>10|TRBJ2-3|TRBV20-1
CSAPLDTQYF
>11|TRBJ1-1|TRBV29-1
CSALVGTEAFF
>15|TRBJ2-7|TRBV9
CASSVGTGDSYEQYF
>11|TRBJ1-2|TRBV20-1
CSAGRAYGYTF
>15|TRBJ2-5|TRBV20-1
CSAREPTGVGETQYF
>18|NA|TRBV18
CASSPRTSGGAGLYEQYF
>12|TRBJ2-5|TRBV29-1
CSVLPGRPEQYF
>14|TRBJ2-7|TRBV27
CASRRGVGTYEQYF
>13|TRBJ2-7|TRBV7-2
CASSLINSYEQYF
>15|TRBJ2-3|TRBV29-1
CSVELEGNSPDTQYF
>14|TRBJ1-5|TRBV20-1
CSAVPGQGNQPQHF
>16|TRBJ2-1|TRBV6-6
CASSYSGGAWYNEQFF
>14|TRBJ2-1|TRBV4-3
CASRKGQGGNEQFF
>14|TRBJ2-3|TRBV27
CASSPGLTPDTQYF
>12|TRBJ2-7|TRBV20-1
CSANPGEEIQYF
>15|TRBJ1-5|TRBV27
CASSLSGTPDQPQHF
>14|TRBJ2-5|TRBV18
CASSPSGYQETQYF
>13|TRBJ1-1|TRBV5-1
CASSRAPNTEAFF
>13|TRBJ1-2|TRBV2
CASVPEREVGYTF
>13|TRBJ2-1|TRBV6-2/TRBV6-3
CSHGQPTGNEQFF
>11|TRBJ2-7|TRBV29-1
CSASSMREQYF
>16|TRBJ1-4|TRBV4-1
CASSPGRGQGNEKLFF
>17|TRBJ2-7|TRBV4-3
CASSPMPGTSGGDEQYF
>15|TRBJ2-7|TRBV30
CAWRTRQWGAYEQYF
>15|TRBJ2-5|TRBV3-1
CASSQDGLAEETQYF
>14|TRBJ2-4|TRBV5-1
CASSFGQGLGIQYF
>16|TRBJ1-2|TRBV28
CASSSSRTGGNYGYTF
>16|TRBJ2-3|TRBV7-8
CASSRLADGFTDTQYF
>14|NA|TRBV15
CATSPGGAEETQYF
>16|TRBJ2-1|TRBV6-6
CASSYSSGGKENEQFF
>13|TRBJ2-5|TRBV10-3
CAIGKEVGETQYF
>17|TRBJ2-3|TRBV25-1
CASSDLAGGQLADTQYF
>11|TRBJ2-7|TRBV28
CASAGTVEQYF
>15|TRBJ2-4|TRBV28
CATKGGGAGKNIQYF
>16|TRBJ2-4|TRBV5-1
CASRDPQGAEPNIQYF
>12|TRBJ2-5|TRBV6-1
CASSQGTETQYF